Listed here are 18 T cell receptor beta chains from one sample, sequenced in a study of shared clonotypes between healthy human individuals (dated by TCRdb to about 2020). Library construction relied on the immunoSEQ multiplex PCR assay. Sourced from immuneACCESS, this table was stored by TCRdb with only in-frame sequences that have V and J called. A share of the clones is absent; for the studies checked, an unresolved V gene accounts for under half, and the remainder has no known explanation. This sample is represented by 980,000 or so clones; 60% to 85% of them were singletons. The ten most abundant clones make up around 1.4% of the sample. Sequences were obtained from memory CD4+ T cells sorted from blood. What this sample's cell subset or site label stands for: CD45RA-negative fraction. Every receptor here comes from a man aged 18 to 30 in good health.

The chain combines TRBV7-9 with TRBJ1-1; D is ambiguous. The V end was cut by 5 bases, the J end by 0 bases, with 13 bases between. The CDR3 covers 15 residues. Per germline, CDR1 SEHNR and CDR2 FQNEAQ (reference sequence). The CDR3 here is CASSPPVGMNTEAFF. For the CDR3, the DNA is TGTGCCAGCAGCCCCCCAGTGGGAATGAACACTGAAGCTTTCTTT.

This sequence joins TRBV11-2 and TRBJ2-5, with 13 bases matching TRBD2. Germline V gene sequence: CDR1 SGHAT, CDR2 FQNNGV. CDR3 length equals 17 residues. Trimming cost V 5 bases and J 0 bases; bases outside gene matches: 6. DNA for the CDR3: TGTGCCAGCAGCCGGACTAGCGGGAGAAAGTACCAAGAGACCCAGTACTTC. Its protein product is CASSRTSGRKYQETQYF.

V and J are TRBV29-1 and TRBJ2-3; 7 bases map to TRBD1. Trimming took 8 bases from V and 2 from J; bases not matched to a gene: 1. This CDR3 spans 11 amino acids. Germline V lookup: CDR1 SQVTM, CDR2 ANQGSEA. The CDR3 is CSQGDTDTQYF. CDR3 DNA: TGCAGCCAGGGGGACACAGATACGCAGTATTTT.

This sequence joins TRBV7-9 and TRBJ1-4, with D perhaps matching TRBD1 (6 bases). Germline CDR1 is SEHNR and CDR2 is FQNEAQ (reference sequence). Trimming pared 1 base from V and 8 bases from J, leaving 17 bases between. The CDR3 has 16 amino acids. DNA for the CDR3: TGTGCCAGCAGCTTAGACCCAGGGGATCTGCGAGAAAAACTGTTTTTT. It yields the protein CASSLDPGDLREKLFF.

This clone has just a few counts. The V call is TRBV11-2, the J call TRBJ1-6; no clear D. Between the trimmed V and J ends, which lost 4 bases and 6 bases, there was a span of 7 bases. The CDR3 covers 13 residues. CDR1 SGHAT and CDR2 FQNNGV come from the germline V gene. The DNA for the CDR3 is TGTGCCAGCAGCTCCCAACCTAATTCACCCCTCCACTTT. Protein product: CASSSQPNSPLHF.

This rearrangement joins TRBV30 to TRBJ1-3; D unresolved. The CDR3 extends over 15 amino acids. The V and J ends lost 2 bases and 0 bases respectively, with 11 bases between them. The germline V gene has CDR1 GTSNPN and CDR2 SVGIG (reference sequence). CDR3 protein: CAWSPTRPSGNTIYF. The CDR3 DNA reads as TGTGCCTGGAGTCCGACACGGCCCTCTGGAAACACCATATATTTT.

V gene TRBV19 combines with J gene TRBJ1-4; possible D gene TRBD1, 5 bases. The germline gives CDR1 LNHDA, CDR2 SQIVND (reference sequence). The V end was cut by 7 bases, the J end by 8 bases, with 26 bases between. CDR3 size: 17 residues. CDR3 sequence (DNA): TGTGCCAGTACCGGCCGAGGGGCGAGTTTTAGCGGGGAAAAACTGTTTTTT. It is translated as CASTGRGASFSGEKLFF.

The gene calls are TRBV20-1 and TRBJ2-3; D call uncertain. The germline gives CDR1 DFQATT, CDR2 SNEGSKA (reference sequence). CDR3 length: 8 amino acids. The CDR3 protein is CSTDTQYF. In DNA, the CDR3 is TGCAGCACAGATACGCAGTATTTT.

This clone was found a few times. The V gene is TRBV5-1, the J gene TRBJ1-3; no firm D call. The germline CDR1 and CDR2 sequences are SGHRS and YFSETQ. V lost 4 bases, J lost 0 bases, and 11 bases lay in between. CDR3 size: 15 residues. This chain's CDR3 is CASSPQAASGNTIYF. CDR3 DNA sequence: TGCGCCAGCAGCCCTCAGGCCGCCTCTGGAAACACCATATATTTT. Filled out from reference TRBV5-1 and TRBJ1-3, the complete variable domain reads KAGVTQTPRYLIKTRGQQVTLSCSPISGHRSVSWYQQTPGQGLQFLFEYFSETQRNKGNFPGRFSGRQFSNSRSEMNVSTLELGDSALYLCASSPQAASGNTIYFGEGSWLTVV.

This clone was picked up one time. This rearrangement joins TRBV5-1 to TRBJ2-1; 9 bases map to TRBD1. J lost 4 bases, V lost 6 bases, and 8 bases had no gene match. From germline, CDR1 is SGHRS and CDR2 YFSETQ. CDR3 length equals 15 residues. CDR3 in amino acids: CASTPTGGSYNEQFF. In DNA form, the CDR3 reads TGCGCCAGCACCCCTACAGGGGGCTCTTACAATGAGCAGTTCTTC.

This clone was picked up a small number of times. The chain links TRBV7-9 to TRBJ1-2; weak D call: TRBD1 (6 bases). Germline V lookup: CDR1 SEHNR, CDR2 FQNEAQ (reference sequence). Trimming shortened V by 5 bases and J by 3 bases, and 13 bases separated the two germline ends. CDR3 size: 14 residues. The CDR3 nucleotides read TGTGCCAGCAGCCTTAGGACAGTAGACTATGGCTACACCTTC. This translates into CASSLRTVDYGYTF.

CDR3 in DNA: TGTGCCTGGAGTGTACCCCGTCCCGGCTCTGGAAACACCATATATTTT. Amino acid sequence: CAWSVPRPGSGNTIYF. The genes are TRBV30 and TRBJ1-3; D unclear. Trimming removed 0 bases from V and 0 bases from J, with 12 bases in between. The CDR3 contains 16 residues. CDR1 and CDR2 (germline): GTSNPN, SVGIG (reference sequence).

CDR3 coding DNA: TGTGCCAGCAGCTTACATCCAGGGGTCACTGAAGCTTTCTTT. Translation: CASSLHPGVTEAFF. The chain uses TRBV11-2 and TRBJ1-1; TRBD1 is a possible D gene (6 bases). Trimming pared 2 bases from V and 4 bases from J, leaving 11 bases between. The germline CDR1 and CDR2 sequences are SGHAT and FQNNGV. The CDR3 extends over 14 amino acids.

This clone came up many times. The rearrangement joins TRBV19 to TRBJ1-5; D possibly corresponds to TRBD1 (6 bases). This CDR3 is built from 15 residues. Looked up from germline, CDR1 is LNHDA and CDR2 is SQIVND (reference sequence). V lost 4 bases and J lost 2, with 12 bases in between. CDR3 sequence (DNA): TGTGCCAGTAGTACGGACAGACAGGGCAATCAGCCCCAGCATTTT. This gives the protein CASSTDRQGNQPQHF.

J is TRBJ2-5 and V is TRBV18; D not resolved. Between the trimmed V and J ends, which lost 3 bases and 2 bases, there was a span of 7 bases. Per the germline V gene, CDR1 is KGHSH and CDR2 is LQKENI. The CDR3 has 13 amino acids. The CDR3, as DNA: TGTGCCAGCTCACCTCGGATACAAGAGACCCAGTACTTC. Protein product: CASSPRIQETQYF. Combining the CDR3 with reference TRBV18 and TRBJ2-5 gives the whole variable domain NAGVMQNPRHLVRRRGQEARLRCSPMKGHSHVYWYRQLPEEGLKFMVYLQKENIIDESGMPKERFSAEFPKEGPSILRIQQVVRGDSAAYFCASSPRIQETQYFGPGTRLLVL.

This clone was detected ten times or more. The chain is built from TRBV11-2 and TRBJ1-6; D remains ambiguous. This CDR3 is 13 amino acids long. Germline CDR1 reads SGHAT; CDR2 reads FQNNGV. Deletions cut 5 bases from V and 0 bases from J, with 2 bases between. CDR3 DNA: TGTGCCAGCAGCCTCTCCTATAATTCACCCCTCCACTTT. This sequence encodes CASSLSYNSPLHF.

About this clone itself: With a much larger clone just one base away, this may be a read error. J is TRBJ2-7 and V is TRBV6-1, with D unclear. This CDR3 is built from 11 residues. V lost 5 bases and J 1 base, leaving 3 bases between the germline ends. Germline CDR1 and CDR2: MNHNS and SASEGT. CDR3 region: CASSQSYEQYF. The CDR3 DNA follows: TGTGCCAGCAGTCAGTCCTACGAGCAGTACTTC.

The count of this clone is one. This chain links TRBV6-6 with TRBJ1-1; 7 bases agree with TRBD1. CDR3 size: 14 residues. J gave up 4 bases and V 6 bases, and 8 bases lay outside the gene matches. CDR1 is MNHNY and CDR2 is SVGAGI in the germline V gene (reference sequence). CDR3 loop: CASSGTASSTEAFF. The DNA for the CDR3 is TGTGCCAGCAGCGGGACAGCGTCGAGCACTGAAGCTTTCTTT.